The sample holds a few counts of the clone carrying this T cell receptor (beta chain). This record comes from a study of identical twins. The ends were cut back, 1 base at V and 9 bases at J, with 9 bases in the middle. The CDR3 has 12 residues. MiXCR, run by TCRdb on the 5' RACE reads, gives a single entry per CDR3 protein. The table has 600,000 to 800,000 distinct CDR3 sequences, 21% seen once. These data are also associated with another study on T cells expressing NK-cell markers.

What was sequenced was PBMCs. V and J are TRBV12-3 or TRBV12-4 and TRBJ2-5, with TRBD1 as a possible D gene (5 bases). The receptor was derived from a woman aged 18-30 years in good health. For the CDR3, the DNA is TGTGCCAGCAGTTTAGTGGGGCAAGCCCAGTACTTC. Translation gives CASSLVGQAQYF.